A selection of T cell receptor beta chains follows, all from one sample in a study of OX40 agonist ivuxolimab in advanced cancers. Clones were read by immunoSEQ multiplex PCR, and TCRdb kept only the in-frame ones, dropping some. The sample has 8,000 to 9,500 clones; 85% to 90% are singletons. This specimen was CD4+ or CD8+ T cells sorted from blood, taken in a trial of the OX40 agonist ivuxolimab. The receptors derive from an adult with an advanced solid tumor such as melanoma, head and neck, liver or kidney cancer. Both conserved end residues are part of each CDR3. The D gene is left open where the match is weak. Size values are once, few and many counts, or a class for expanded clones, and some rows have none.

len	d_gene	abundance	v_gene	j_gene	CDR3aa	CDR3nt
17	TRBD2	NA	TRBV30	TRBJ2-3	CAWSEWGLAGGTDTQYF	TGTGCCTGGAGTGAGTGGGGACTAGCGGGAGGGACAGATACGCAGTATTTT
15	NA	NA	TRBV9	TRBJ1-2	CASSAHPTANYGYTF	TGTGCCAGCAGCGCTCATCCTACAGCTAACTATGGCTACACCTTC
15	TRBD1	NA	TRBV5-1	TRBJ1-2	CASSLGTGVTYGYTF	TGCGCCAGCAGCTTGGGGACAGGGGTCACCTATGGCTACACCTTC
15	NA	NA	TRBV5-5	TRBJ1-2	CASSLGGGANYGYTF	TGTGCCAGCAGCTTGGGTGGGGGTGCTAACTATGGCTACACCTTC
14	NA	NA	TRBV5-1	TRBJ1-1	CASSLGQMNTEAFF	TGCGCCAGCAGCTTGGGGCAGATGAACACTGAAGCTTTCTTT
15	TRBD2	NA	TRBV4-3	TRBJ2-3	CASRSSGRDTDTQYF	TGCGCCAGCAGAAGTAGCGGGAGGGACACAGATACGCAGTATTTT
14	NA	NA	TRBV4-1	TRBJ1-1	CASSQERANTEAFF	TGCGCCAGCAGCCAAGAACGAGCGAACACTGAAGCTTTCTTT
16	NA	few	TRBV28	TRBJ2-1	CASSFGGTVLGNEQFF	TGTGCCAGCAGTTTTGGGGGGACCGTACTAGGGAATGAGCAGTTCTTC
13	NA	NA	TRBV18	TRBJ1-2	CASSPAGLYGYTF	TGTGCCAGCTCACCAGCGGGACTCTATGGCTACACCTTC
14	NA	NA	TRBV6-1	TRBJ2-7	CASTRGVLSNEQYF	TGTGCCAGCACCAGAGGGGTACTGTCCAACGAGCAGTACTTC
15	TRBD1	few	TRBV4-1	TRBJ2-7	CASSRRTGAIYEQYF	TGCGCCAGCAGCCGCCGGACAGGCGCTATCTACGAGCAGTACTTC
14	NA	once	TRBV5-5	TRBJ1-1	CASSFADRNTEAFF	TGTGCCAGCAGCTTTGCCGACAGGAACACTGAAGCTTTCTTT
15	TRBD2	NA	TRBV5-1	TRBJ2-1	CASSLWPSGTYEQFF	TGCGCCAGCAGCTTGTGGCCTAGCGGGACCTATGAGCAGTTCTTC
12	NA	NA	TRBV2	TRBJ2-3	CASSVEADTQYF	TGTGCCAGCAGTGTTGAAGCAGATACGCAGTATTTT
16	TRBD2	NA	TRBV29-1	TRBJ2-1	CSVEGLAGRGLDEQFF	TGCAGCGTTGAAGGTCTAGCGGGAAGGGGGTTGGATGAGCAGTTCTTC
13	TRBD1	NA	TRBV27	TRBJ1-1	CARRTGENTEAFF	TGTGCCAGGAGGACAGGGGAGAACACTGAAGCTTTCTTT
13	TRBD2	NA	TRBV29-1	TRBJ2-3	CSVDLAAADTQYF	TGCAGCGTTGATCTAGCGGCGGCTGATACGCAGTATTTT
14	NA	NA	TRBV14	TRBJ2-6	CASSQANRANVLTF	TGTGCCAGCAGCCAGGCAAATAGGGCCAACGTCCTGACTTTC
14	NA	NA	TRBV5-8	TRBJ2-7	CASSFPLARYEQYF	TGTGCCAGCAGCTTTCCCCTCGCTCGGTACGAGCAGTACTTC
12	NA	NA	TRBV13	TRBJ1-4	CASSLVAQKLFF	TGTGCCAGCAGCTTAGTAGCCCAAAAACTGTTTTTT
13	NA	NA	TRBV29-1	TRBJ1-1	CSVGEGERTEAFF	TGCAGCGTCGGAGAAGGGGAGAGAACTGAAGCTTTCTTT
15	TRBD2	NA	TRBV19	TRBJ2-5	CASSIDRDYGETQYF	TGTGCCAGTAGTATAGACAGGGACTATGGGGAGACCCAGTACTTC
12	NA	NA	TRBV7-3	TRBJ2-7	CASSPSSYEQYF	TGTGCCAGCAGCCCAAGCTCCTACGAGCAGTACTTC
15	NA	once	TRBV5-5	TRBJ2-2	CASSLDSLNTGELFF	TGTGCCAGCAGCTTGGACAGCCTTAACACCGGGGAGCTGTTTTTT
17	NA	NA	TRBV21-1	TRBJ2-6	CASSNCVQQSRANVLTF	TGTGCCAGCAGTAATTGCGTACAACAAAGTCGGGCCAACGTCCTGACTTTC
15	NA	NA	TRBV30	TRBJ2-1	CAWGEHRPLLNEQFF	TGTGCCTGGGGAGAACACAGACCACTGCTCAATGAGCAGTTCTTC
13	NA	NA	TRBV9	TRBJ2-5	CASSSRGQETQYF	TGTGCCAGCAGCAGCAGGGGCCAAGAGACCCAGTACTTC
14	TRBD2	NA	TRBV5-1	TRBJ2-1	CASSLGLAGEVEFF	TGCGCCAGCAGCTTGGGACTAGCGGGAGAGGTAGAGTTCTTC
14	NA	NA	TRBV5-1	TRBJ1-2	CASSLEAVGYGYTF	TGCGCCAGCAGCTTGGAGGCAGTCGGCTATGGCTACACCTTC
15	NA	once	TRBV5-1	TRBJ2-2	CASSFLTSYTGELFF	TGCGCCAGCAGCTTTCTCACTAGCTACACCGGGGAGCTGTTTTTT
14	TRBD2	NA	TRBV29-1	TRBJ2-1	CSGSVAGSYNEQFF	TGCAGCGGCAGTGTAGCGGGGTCCTACAATGAGCAGTTCTTC
17	TRBD2	NA	TRBV5-6	TRBJ2-3	CASSTFGGTFRTDTQYF	TGTGCCAGCAGCACATTCGGGGGGACTTTCCGCACAGATACGCAGTATTTT
17	TRBD1	NA	TRBV4-3	TRBJ2-7	CASSQDHGTGMSYEQYF	TGCGCCAGCAGCCAAGATCACGGGACAGGGATGTCCTACGAGCAGTACTTC
15	NA	NA	TRBV4-1	TRBJ2-2	CASSPGQRGLGELFF	TGCGCCAGCAGCCCTGGACAGAGGGGTCTCGGGGAGCTGTTTTTT
15	NA	NA	TRBV5-1	TRBJ1-3	CASSLATGFGNTIYF	TGCGCCAGCAGCTTGGCCACAGGGTTTGGAAACACCATATATTTT
15	NA	NA	TRBV9	TRBJ2-1	CASSAGPTSSREQFF	TGTGCCAGCAGCGCGGGACCTACTAGTTCTCGTGAGCAGTTCTTC
14	TRBD2	NA	TRBV5-1	TRBJ2-7	CASSLGDYSYEQYF	TGCGCCAGCAGCTTGGGGGACTACTCCTACGAGCAGTACTTC
12	TRBD2	NA	TRBV7-6	TRBJ2-5	CASSEAGTTQYF	TGTGCCAGCAGCGAAGCGGGAACAACCCAGTACTTC
12	NA	NA	TRBV14	TRBJ2-3	CASSHRTDTQYF	TGTGCCAGCAGCCACCGAACAGATACGCAGTATTTT
16	NA	NA	TRBV10-3	TRBJ2-3	CAISESPTRYTDTQYF	TGTGCCATCAGTGAGTCTCCGACGCGTTACACAGATACGCAGTATTTT
14	NA	NA	TRBV19	TRBJ1-5	CASRRGMGNQPQHF	TGTGCCAGTAGACGGGGTATGGGCAATCAGCCCCAGCATTTT
14	NA	NA	TRBV9	TRBJ2-2	CASSVGPNTGELFF	TGTGCCAGCAGCGTAGGTCCGAACACCGGGGAGCTGTTTTTT
16	TRBD2	NA	TRBV5-1	TRBJ2-1	CASSFLAASSYNEQFF	TGCGCCAGCAGCTTCCTAGCGGCAAGCTCCTACAATGAGCAGTTCTTC
14	NA	once	TRBV7-3	TRBJ2-7	CASSPEGRTYEQYF	TGTGCCAGCAGCCCCGAGGGCAGGACCTACGAGCAGTACTTC
16	TRBD2	NA	TRBV7-9	TRBJ2-3	CASSTTSGRIGDTQYF	TGTGCCAGCAGCACGACTAGCGGGAGAATAGGAGATACGCAGTATTTT
14	NA	NA	TRBV5-1	TRBJ1-1	CASSLDSRNTEAFF	TGCGCCAGCAGCTTGGACAGCAGAAACACTGAAGCTTTCTTT
17	NA	NA	TRBV15	TRBJ2-3	CATSRDRDTPQGDTQYF	TGTGCCACCAGCAGAGATCGAGACACCCCTCAGGGGGATACGCAGTATTTT
14	NA	once	TRBV18	TRBJ2-7	CASSPSQGWYEQYF	TGTGCCAGCTCACCGAGCCAGGGGTGGTACGAGCAGTACTTC
14	NA	few	TRBV7-2	TRBJ2-7	CASSLASGYREQYF	TGTGCCAGCAGCTTAGCGTCGGGGTACAGAGAGCAGTACTTC
13	NA	NA	TRBV5-4	TRBJ1-1	CASSLALNTEAFF	TGTGCCAGCAGCTTGGCCCTGAACACTGAAGCTTTCTTT
17	TRBD1	NA	TRBV2	TRBJ1-2	CASSEGSGGIANYGYTF	TGTGCCAGCAGTGAAGGGTCAGGGGGCATAGCTAACTATGGCTACACCTTC
12	NA	few	TRBV2	TRBJ1-2	CASNRDNYGYTF	TGTGCCAGCAACCGGGACAACTATGGCTACACCTTC